One sample yielded the 14 T cell receptor beta chains listed below, sequenced in a study of T cell repertoires in cytomegalovirus infection. MiXCR was run by TCRdb on the reads, yielding one entry per CDR3 protein. The sample includes tens of thousands of distinct CDR3 sequences, under 5% seen only once; the top ten take around 22%. The sequenced sample was PBMCs. The receptors were sampled from a human donor in good health (CMV status not recorded). Some clones in this sample may be carry-over from other donors' samples.

This clonotype was counted at least ten times. J is TRBJ2-1 and V is TRBV12-3 or TRBV12-4, with TRBD2 as a possible D gene (6 bases). The CDR3 runs 14 residues. Trimming removed 1 base at V and 8 bases at J, with 12 bases between. The CDR3: CASSLEGWGDEQFF. The DNA for the CDR3 is TGTGCCAGCAGTTTAGAGGGTTGGGGGGATGAGCAGTTCTTC.

This clonotype was seen many times. This chain links TRBV7-2 with TRBJ2-3, with 11 bases fitting TRBD2. The germline V gene has CDR1 SGHTA and CDR2 FQGNSA. The CDR3 extends over 13 amino acids. The CDR3 is CAIAGGPRDTQYF. The CDR3, as DNA: TGTGCAATAGCGGGAGGGCCCCGAGATACGCAGTATTTT. The whole variable domain, filled in from reference TRBV7-2 and TRBJ2-3, reads GAGVSQSPSNKVTEKGKDVELRCDPISGHTALYWYRQSLGQGLEFLIYFQGNSAPDKSGLPSDRFSAERTGGSVSTLTIQRTQQEDSAVYLCAIAGGPRDTQYFGPGTRLTVL.

This clonotype was seen ten or more times. The chain employs TRBV28 and TRBJ2-7; TRBD2 matches at 7 bases. Unmatched junction bases numbered 7, after V lost 6 bases and J lost 2 bases. Germline-derived CDR1 and CDR2 are MDHEN and SYDVKM. The CDR3 is 14 amino acids. For the CDR3, the DNA is TGTGCCAGCAGCGTCGGGCGGGAGACCTACGAGCAGTACTTC. Its translation: CASSVGRETYEQYF. Filled out from reference TRBV28 and TRBJ2-7, the complete variable domain reads DVKVTQSSRYLVKRTGEKVFLECVQDMDHENMFWYRQDPGLGLRLIYFSYDVKMKEKGDIPEGYSVSREKKERFSLILESASTNQTSMYLCASSVGRETYEQYFGPGTRLTVT.

This clonotype was counted many times. The CDR3 region has the DNA TGTGCCTGGAGCCCGCTCGGCGGTGTACGGGGCTTGCATGGCTACACCTTC. Translation: CAWSPLGGVRGLHGYTF. V usage is TRBV30 and J usage is TRBJ1-2; maybe TRBD1 (5 bases). Trimming pared 3 bases from V and 6 bases from J, leaving 26 bases between. Germline values: CDR1 GTSNPN, CDR2 SVGIG (reference sequence). The length of the CDR3 is 17 residues.

This clonotype has at least ten counts. The CDR3 DNA reads as TGTGCCAGCAGTGAGATGGACAGGGCCTATGGCTACACCTTC. It is translated as CASSEMDRAYGYTF. The rearrangement links TRBV2 to TRBJ1-2, with 8 bases matching TRBD1. The CDR3 has 14 residues. The V segment lost 3 bases and the J segment 4 bases; nucleotides outside the gene matches: 4. Germline CDR1 is SNHLY and CDR2 is FYNNEI.

The rearrangement uses TRBV27 and TRBJ2-5; TRBD2 matches at 11 bases. CDR3 length: 16 amino acids. V shed 0 bases and J 3 bases; nucleotides not matched to a gene: 3. Germline CDR1 and CDR2: MNHEY and SMNVEV (reference sequence). This CDR3 reads CASSLSWGLAEETQYF. CDR3 nucleotide sequence: TGTGCCAGCAGTTTATCGTGGGGACTAGCGGAAGAGACCCAGTACTTC.

This clonotype was seen ten or more times. The V call is TRBV7-8, the J call TRBJ2-7, with a possible D match to TRBD2 (6 bases). The CDR3 sequence is 14 residues long. CDR1 and CDR2 from the germline V gene are SGHVS and FQNEAQ. V lost 0 bases to trimming and J lost 3 bases, with 9 bases between them. The CDR3 nucleotides are TGTGCCAGCAGCTTAGCGGGACTCGGCTACGAGCAGTACTTC. This codes for CASSLAGLGYEQYF.

This clonotype was seen many times. This chain connects TRBV7-8 to TRBJ1-5; D may be TRBD1 (5 bases). With 6 bases removed from V and 6 bases from J, the gap between germline ends came to 18 bases. The germline CDR1 and CDR2 sequences are SGHVS and FQNEAQ. The CDR3 sequence is 15 residues long. In DNA form, the CDR3 reads TGTGCCAGCAGTTTTCAGGGCGCTGGGGTTCAGCCCCAGCATTTT. Translation: CASSFQGAGVQPQHF.

Ten or more counts support this clonotype. V and J are TRBV10-3 and TRBJ2-7; 7 bases line up with TRBD1. The CDR3 spans 13 residues. Losses at the gene ends were 4 bases for V and 4 bases for J; bases not matched to a gene: 4. Germline loops: CDR1 ENHRY, CDR2 SYGVKD. CDR3 region: CAISAGTAYEQYF. The CDR3 bases are TGTGCCATCAGTGCCGGGACAGCATACGAGCAGTACTTC.

This clonotype appeared many times. V is TRBV20-1 and J is TRBJ1-1; a possible D gene is TRBD1 (6 bases). V was clipped by 3 bases and J by 1 base, with 12 bases between them. The CDR3 extends over 14 amino acids. CDR1 is DFQATT and CDR2 is SNEGSKA in the germline V gene (reference sequence). The CDR3 coding sequence is TGCAGTGCTAGGTCGGAGGGGGGGAACACTGAAGCTTTCTTT. Translating gives CSARSEGGNTEAFF.

This clonotype came up many times. The CDR3 sequence is CASSFQPGRLAKNIQYF. In nucleotides, the CDR3 is TGTGCCAGCAGCTTCCAGCCGGGGCGTTTAGCCAAAAACATTCAGTACTTC. V is TRBV7-8 and J is TRBJ2-4; D might be TRBD1 or TRBD2, each matching 5 bases. Germline V gives CDR1 SGHVS, CDR2 FQNEAQ. This CDR3 is 17 amino acids long. The V gene lost 3 bases and the J gene lost 0 bases, with 15 bases spanning the gap.

This clonotype appeared many times. This chain connects TRBV7-2 to TRBJ2-7, with D perhaps matching TRBD2 (6 bases). The germline V and J ends were trimmed by 5 bases and 3 bases, with 17 bases remaining between them. CDR3 length equals 15 residues. Per the germline V gene, CDR1 is SGHTA and CDR2 is FQGNSA. The CDR3 loop reads CASSLAAGRDYEQYF. CDR3 nucleotide sequence: TGTGCCAGCAGCCTCGCCGCGGGGAGAGACTACGAGCAGTACTTC.

This clonotype appeared many times. The rearrangement joins TRBV6-1 to TRBJ2-5; weak D call: TRBD1 (5 bases). The V gene lost 4 bases and the J gene lost 2 bases, with 11 bases spanning the gap. The CDR3 has 14 residues. Germline lookup yields CDR1 MNHNS and CDR2 SASEGT. This chain's CDR3 is CASSVQGTQETQYF. The CDR3 coding sequence is TGTGCCAGCAGTGTGCAGGGAACACAAGAGACCCAGTACTTC.

This clonotype was detected many times. The rearrangement uses TRBV7-2 and TRBJ1-6; 11 nucleotides line up with TRBD1. CDR1 and CDR2 from the germline V gene are SGHTA and FQGNSA. The V segment lost 5 bases and the J segment 10 bases; nucleotides outside the gene matches: 7. The CDR3 consists of 15 residues. The CDR3 reads CASSTGQGAKSPLHF. The CDR3 DNA is TGTGCCAGCAGCACTGGACAGGGGGCCAAGTCACCCCTCCACTTT.